This TCR beta chain came from a study of Ad26.COV2.S vaccination and SARS-CoV-2 variants. About the research overall: Ad26.COV2.S arm of COV1001 included the donor. The study, taken as a whole, reports: Vaccine and placebo recipients had comparable breadth of non-spike TCRs. In vaccinated individuals, spike-specific CD8+ and CD4+ T cell responses reportedly displayed substantial breadth.

V was shortened by 2 bases and J by 11 bases, with 12 bases between the two germline ends. The germline CDR1 and CDR2 sequences are MNHEY and SVGEGT. The CDR3 is made up of 12 amino acids. The treatment is: around 19 received Ad26.COV2.S at low or high dose, single or two shots; a few received placebo; per-sample allocation not given. Sampling was performed 63 days after the first vaccine or placebo injection. About this clone: Its antigen remains unidentified.

Repertoires were generated with immunoSEQ multiplex PCR, while TCRdb's copy carries only in-frame clones and drops some. The table lists a few hundred thousand clones, 70% to 90% of them singletons, with less than 4% in the top ten. The chain employs TRBV6-2 or TRBV6-3 and TRBJ1-1, with D unclear. The source material was peripheral blood, sampled in a trial of Ad26.COV2.S vaccine versus placebo. This clonotype originated in a person aged 18-65 years who received the Ad26.COV2.S COVID-19 vaccine or a placebo. CDR3 sequence: CASSYGSGWAFF. DNA for the CDR3: TGTGCCAGCAGTTACGGGAGCGGGTGGGCTTTCTTT.